This T cell receptor (beta chain) was captured in a study of T cell responses to AZD1222 COVID-19 vaccine. The table came from immunoSEQ multiplex PCR; TCRdb's copy has only in-frame clones and leaves some out. The sample consists of 110,000 or so clones, 91% of them appearing once. The germline V and J ends were trimmed by 4 bases and 0 bases, with 4 bases remaining between them. CDR1 MNHEY and CDR2 SVGAGI come from the germline V gene. The CDR3 is 13 amino acids. The sequence was collected from an adult in good health. The sequences come from peripheral blood, collected on day 0 of AZD1222 vaccination. This chain links TRBV6-5 with TRBJ1-3; D is unresolved. CDR3 nucleotide sequence: TGTGCCAGCAGTTTAGACTCTGGAAACACCATATATTTT. Translated, it gives CASSLDSGNTIYF.